This T cell receptor (beta chain) was captured in a study of T cell changes during pregnancy in multiple sclerosis. Germline loops: CDR1 MDHEN, CDR2 SYDVKM. This CDR3 spans 14 amino acids. V shed 6 bases, J shed 7 bases, and the junction held 10 bases outside the gene matches. The data were produced by immunoSEQ multiplex PCR, yet TCRdb's version contains in-frame clones alone and is incomplete. The table lists some 69,000 clones, 90% of them singletons, with more than 2% in the top ten. The sequencing here drew on peripheral blood, taken in the second trimester of pregnancy. This TCR was recovered from a female donor in good health, enrolled as a control in a pregnancy study. The chain uses TRBV28 and TRBJ2-7; TRBD1 matches at 9 bases. The chain's CDR3 is CASRRQGGKREQYF. The CDR3 DNA reads TGTGCCAGCAGAAGACAGGGGGGGAAGAGGGAGCAGTACTTC.